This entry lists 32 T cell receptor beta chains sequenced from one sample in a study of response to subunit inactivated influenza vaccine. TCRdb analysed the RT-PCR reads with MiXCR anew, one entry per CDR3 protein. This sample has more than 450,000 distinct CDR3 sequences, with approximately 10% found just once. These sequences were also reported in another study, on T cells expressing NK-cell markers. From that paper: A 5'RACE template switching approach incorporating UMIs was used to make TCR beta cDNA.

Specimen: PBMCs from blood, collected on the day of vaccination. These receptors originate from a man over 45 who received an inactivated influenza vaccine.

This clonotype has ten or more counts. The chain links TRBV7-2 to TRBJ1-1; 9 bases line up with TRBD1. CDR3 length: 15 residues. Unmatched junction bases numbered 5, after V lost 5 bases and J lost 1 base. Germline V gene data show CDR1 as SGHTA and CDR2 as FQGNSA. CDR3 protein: CASSVQGARNTEAFF. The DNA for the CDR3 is TGTGCCAGCAGCGTACAGGGGGCAAGGAACACTGAAGCTTTCTTT.

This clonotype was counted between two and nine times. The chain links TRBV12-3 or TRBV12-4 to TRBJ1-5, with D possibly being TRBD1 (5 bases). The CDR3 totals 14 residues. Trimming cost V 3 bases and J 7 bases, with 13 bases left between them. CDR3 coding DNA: TGTGCCAGCAGTTTTGATGGGGCCTTACAGCCCCAGCATTTT. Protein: CASSFDGALQPQHF.

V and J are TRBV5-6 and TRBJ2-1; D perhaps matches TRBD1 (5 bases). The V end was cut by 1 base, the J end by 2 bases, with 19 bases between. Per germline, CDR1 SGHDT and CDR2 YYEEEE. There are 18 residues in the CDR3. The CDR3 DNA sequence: TGTGCCAGCAGCTTGTATTTAGGGGCCGACCTACCCTACAATGAGCAGTTCTTC. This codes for CASSLYLGADLPYNEQFF.

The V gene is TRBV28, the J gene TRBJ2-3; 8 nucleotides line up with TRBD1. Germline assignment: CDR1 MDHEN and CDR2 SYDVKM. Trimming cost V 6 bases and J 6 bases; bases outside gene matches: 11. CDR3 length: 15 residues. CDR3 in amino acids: CASSPTGVRVDTQYF. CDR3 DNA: TGTGCCAGCAGCCCGACAGGGGTCAGAGTGGATACGCAGTATTTT.

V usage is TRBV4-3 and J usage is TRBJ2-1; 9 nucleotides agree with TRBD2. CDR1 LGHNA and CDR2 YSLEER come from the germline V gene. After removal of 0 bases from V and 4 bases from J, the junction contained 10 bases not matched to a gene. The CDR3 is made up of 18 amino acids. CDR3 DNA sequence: TGCGCCAGCAGCCAAGAAGTCACCGGGCGGGGGGGGTACAATGAGCAGTTCTTC. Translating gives CASSQEVTGRGGYNEQFF.

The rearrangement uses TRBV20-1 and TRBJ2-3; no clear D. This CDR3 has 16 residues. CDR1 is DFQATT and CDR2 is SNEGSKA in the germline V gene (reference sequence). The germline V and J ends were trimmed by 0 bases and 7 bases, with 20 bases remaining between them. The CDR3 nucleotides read TGCAGTGCTAGAGACTCCAAACGGCAAGGGATGAATACGCAGTATTTT. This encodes CSARDSKRQGMNTQYF.

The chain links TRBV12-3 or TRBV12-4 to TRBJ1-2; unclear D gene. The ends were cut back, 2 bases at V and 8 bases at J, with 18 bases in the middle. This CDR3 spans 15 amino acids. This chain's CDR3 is CASSLSSGRESGYTF. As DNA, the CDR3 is TGTGCCAGCAGTTTATCGTCCGGGCGAGAGAGCGGCTACACCTTC.

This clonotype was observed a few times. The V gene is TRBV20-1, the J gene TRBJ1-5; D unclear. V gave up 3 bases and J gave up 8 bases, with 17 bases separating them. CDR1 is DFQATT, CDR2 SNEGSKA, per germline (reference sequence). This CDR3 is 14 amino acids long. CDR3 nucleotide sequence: TGCAGTGCTAGGACGGACCACCCGGTGGAGCCCCAGCATTTT. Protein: CSARTDHPVEPQHF.

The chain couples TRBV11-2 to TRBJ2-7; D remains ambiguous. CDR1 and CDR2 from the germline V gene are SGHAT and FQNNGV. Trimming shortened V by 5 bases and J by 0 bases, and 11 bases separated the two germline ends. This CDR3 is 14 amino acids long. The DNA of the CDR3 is TGTGCCAGCAGCCCGGTGTCAAGCTCCTACGAGCAGTACTTC. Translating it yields CASSPVSSSYEQYF.

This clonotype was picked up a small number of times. Written as DNA, the CDR3 is TGTGCCAGCAGTCGCCCTACCAAGCGGCACAATGAGCAGTTCTTC. Protein sequence: CASSRPTKRHNEQFF. This chain uses TRBV12-3 or TRBV12-4 with TRBJ2-1, with a tentative D call TRBD2 (5 bases). Deletions cut 5 bases from V and 5 bases from J, with 16 bases between. This CDR3 is 15 amino acids long.

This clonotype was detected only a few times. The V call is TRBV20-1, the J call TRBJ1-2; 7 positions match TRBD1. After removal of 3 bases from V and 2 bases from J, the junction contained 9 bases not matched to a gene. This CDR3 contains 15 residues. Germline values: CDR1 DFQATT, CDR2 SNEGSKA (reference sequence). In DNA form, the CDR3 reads TGCAGTGCTAGTCGGGGCAGGGGACAGAACTATGGCTACACCTTC. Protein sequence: CSASRGRGQNYGYTF.

The CDR3 sequence is CASSQATGTGFYEQYF. The CDR3 DNA is TGCGCCAGCAGCCAAGCCACCGGGACAGGGTTTTACGAGCAGTACTTC. The chain combines TRBV4-1 with TRBJ2-7; 9 nucleotides align to TRBD1. Germline values: CDR1 MGHRA, CDR2 YSYEKL. Trimming at V came to 1 base and at J to 4 bases, leaving 8 bases not matched to a gene. The CDR3 contains 16 residues.

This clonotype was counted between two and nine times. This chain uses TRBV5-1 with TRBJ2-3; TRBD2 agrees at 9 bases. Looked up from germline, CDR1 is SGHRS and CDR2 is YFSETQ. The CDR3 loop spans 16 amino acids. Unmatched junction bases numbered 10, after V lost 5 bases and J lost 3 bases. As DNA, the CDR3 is TGCGCCAGCAGGCCGGGACTAGCCTTAAGTACAGATACGCAGTATTTT. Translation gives CASRPGLALSTDTQYF.

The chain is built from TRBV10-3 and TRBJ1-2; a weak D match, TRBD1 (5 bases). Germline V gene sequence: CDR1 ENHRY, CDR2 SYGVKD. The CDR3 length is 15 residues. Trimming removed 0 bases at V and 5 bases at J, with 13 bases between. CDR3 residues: CAISESTPGGYGYTF. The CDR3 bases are TGTGCCATCAGTGAGTCAACGCCCGGGGGGTATGGCTACACCTTC.

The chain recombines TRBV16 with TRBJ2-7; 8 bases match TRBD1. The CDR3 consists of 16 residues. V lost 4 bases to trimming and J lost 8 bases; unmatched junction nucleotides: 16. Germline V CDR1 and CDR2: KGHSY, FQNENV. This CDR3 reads CASSPFVKGQGRQQYF. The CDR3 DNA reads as TGTGCCAGCAGCCCCTTCGTCAAAGGACAGGGCCGTCAGCAGTACTTC.

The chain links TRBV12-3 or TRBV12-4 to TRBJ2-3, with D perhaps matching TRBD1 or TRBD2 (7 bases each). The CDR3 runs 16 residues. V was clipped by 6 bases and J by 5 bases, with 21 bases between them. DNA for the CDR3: TGTGCCAGCAGCCTGGGAGGGGGCGATCACAGAGATACGCAGTATTTT. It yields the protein CASSLGGGDHRDTQYF.

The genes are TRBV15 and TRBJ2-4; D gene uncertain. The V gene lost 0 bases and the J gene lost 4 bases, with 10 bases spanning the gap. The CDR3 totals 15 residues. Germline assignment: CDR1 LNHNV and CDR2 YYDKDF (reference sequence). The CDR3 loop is CATSREGFGKNIQYF. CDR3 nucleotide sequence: TGTGCCACCAGCAGAGAGGGATTTGGTAAAAACATTCAGTACTTC.

CDR3 protein: CASSQTRDKICYTF. CDR3 DNA: TGTGCCAGCAGCCAAACCCGGGACAAAATATGCTACACCTTC. The V and J genes are TRBV3-1 and TRBJ1-2; tentatively, D is TRBD1 (6 bases). The CDR3 has 14 residues. V lost 2 bases and J 9 bases, leaving 16 bases between the germline ends. The germline gives CDR1 LGHDT, CDR2 YNNKEL (reference sequence). Full variable domain (remainder filled in from reference TRBV3-1 and TRBJ1-2): DTAVSQTPKYLVTQMGNDKSIKCEQNLGHDTMYWYKQDSKKFLKIMFSYNNKELIINETVPNRFSPKSPDKAHLNLHINSLELGDSAVYFCASSQTRDKICYTFGSGTRLTVV.

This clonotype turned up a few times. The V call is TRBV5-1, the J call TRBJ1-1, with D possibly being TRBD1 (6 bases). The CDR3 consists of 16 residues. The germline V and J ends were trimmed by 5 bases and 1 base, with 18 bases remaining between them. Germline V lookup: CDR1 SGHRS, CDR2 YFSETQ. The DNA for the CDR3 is TGCGCCAGCAGAAAACCCGGGACAAACCAGAACACTGAAGCTTTCTTT. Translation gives CASRKPGTNQNTEAFF.

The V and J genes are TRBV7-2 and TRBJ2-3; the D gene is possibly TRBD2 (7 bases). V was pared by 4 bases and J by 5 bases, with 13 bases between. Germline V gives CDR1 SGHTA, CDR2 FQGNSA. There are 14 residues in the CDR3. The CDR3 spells CASSYGGRVDTQYF. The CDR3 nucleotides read TGTGCCAGCAGCTACGGGGGGCGGGTAGATACGCAGTATTTT.

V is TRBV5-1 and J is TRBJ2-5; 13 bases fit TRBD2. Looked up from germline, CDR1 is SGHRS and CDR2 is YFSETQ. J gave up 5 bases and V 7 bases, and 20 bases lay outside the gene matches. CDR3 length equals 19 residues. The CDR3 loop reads CASSSGGTTSGRSGETQYF. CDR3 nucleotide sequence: TGCGCCAGCTCATCCGGAGGGACGACTAGCGGGAGGTCGGGGGAGACCCAGTACTTC.

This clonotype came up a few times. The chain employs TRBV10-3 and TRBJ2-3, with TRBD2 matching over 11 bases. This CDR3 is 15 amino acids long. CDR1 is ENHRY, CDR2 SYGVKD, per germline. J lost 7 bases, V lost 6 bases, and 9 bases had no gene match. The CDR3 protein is CAISDLAGGTYTQYF. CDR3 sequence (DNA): TGTGCCATCAGCGATCTAGCGGGAGGAACGTATACGCAGTATTTT.

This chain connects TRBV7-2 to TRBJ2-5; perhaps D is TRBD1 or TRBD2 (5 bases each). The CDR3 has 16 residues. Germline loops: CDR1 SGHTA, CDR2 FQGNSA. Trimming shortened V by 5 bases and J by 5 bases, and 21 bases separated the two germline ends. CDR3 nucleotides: TGTGCCAGCAGCAAACGCTCCGGGACGGCCGGGGAGACCCAGTACTTC. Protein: CASSKRSGTAGETQYF.

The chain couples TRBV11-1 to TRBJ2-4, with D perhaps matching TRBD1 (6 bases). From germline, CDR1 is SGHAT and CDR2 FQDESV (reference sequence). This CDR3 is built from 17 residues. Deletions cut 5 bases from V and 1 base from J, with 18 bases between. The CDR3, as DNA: TGTGCCAGCAGCCCTACGCCCACAGGGTTGGCCAAAAACATTCAGTACTTC. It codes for CASSPTPTGLAKNIQYF.

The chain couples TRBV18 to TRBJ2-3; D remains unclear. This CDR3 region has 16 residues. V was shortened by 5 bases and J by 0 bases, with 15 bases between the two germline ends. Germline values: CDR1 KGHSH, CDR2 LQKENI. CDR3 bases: TGTGCCAGCTCAGCGACGCAATCTAAGAGCACAGATACGCAGTATTTT. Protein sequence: CASSATQSKSTDTQYF.

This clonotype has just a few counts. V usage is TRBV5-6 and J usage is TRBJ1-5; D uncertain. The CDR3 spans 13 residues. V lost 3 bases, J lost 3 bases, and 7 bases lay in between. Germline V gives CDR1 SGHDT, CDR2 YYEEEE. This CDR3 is CASSSRVNQPQHF. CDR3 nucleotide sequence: TGTGCCAGCAGCTCCCGGGTCAATCAGCCCCAGCATTTT.

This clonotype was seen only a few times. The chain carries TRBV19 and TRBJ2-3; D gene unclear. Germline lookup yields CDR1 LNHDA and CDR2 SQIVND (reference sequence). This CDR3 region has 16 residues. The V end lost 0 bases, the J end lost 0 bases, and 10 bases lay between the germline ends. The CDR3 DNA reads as TGTGCCAGTAGTATAGACGGACGCGGTAGCACAGATACGCAGTATTTT. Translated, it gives CASSIDGRGSTDTQYF.

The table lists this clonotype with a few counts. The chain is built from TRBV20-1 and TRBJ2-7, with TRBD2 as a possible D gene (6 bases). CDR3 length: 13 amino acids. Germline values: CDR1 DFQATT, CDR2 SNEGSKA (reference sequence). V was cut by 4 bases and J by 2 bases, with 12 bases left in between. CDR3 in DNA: TGCAGTGCTACAGGACTAAAGGCCTACGAGCAGTACTTC. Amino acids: CSATGLKAYEQYF.

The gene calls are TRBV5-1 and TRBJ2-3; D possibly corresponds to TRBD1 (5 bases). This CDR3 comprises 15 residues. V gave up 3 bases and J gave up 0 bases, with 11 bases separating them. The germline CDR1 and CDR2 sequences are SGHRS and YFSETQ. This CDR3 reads CASSSTGVSTDTQYF. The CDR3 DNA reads TGCGCCAGCAGCTCAACAGGAGTTAGCACAGATACGCAGTATTTT.

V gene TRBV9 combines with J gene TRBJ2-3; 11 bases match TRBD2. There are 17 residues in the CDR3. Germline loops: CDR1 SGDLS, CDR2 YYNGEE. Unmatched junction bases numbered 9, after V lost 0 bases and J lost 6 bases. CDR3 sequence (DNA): TGTGCCAGCAGCGTAGGATCCGTAGCGGGAGGGCTTGATACGCAGTATTTT. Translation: CASSVGSVAGGLDTQYF.

This CDR3 is CASSLGSFSTDTQYF. As DNA, the CDR3 is TGTGCCAGCAGCTTAGGCTCCTTTAGCACAGATACGCAGTATTTT. The V call is TRBV7-6, the J call TRBJ2-3; D is undetermined. CDR3 size: 15 residues. With 1 base removed from V and 0 bases from J, the gap between germline ends came to 8 bases. CDR1 and CDR2 (germline): SGHVS, FNYEAQ.

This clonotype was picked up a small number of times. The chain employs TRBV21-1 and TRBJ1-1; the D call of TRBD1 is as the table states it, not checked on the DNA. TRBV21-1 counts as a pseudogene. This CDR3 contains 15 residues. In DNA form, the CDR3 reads TGTGCCAGCAGCAAAAATCCGAACCGGGACGCTGAAGCTTTCTTT. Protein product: CASSKNPNRDAEAFF.